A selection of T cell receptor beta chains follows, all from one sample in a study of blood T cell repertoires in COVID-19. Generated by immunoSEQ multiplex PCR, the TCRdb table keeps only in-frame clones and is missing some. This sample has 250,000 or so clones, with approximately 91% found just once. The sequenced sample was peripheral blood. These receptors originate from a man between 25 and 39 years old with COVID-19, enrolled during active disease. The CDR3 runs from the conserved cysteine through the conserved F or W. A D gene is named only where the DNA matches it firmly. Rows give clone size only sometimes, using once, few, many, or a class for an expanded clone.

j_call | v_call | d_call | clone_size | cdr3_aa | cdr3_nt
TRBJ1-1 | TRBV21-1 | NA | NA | CANPRGRPNTEAFF | TGTGCCAACCCACGGGGGAGGCCTAACACTGAAGCTTTCTTT
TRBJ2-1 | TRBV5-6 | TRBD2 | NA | CASSLLAGGLTYNEQFF | TGTGCCAGCAGCTTATTAGCGGGGGGGCTCACCTACAATGAGCAGTTCTTC
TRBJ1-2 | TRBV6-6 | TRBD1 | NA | CASHMTGGDGYTF | TGTGCCAGCCATATGACAGGGGGGGATGGCTACACCTTC
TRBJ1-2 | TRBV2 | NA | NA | CAGVRTGVVSGYTF | TGTGCCGGAGTAAGGACGGGGGTAGTAAGTGGCTACACCTTC
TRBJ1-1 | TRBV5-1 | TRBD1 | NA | CASRLTGDGTEAFF | TGCGCCAGCAGACTAACAGGGGATGGCACTGAAGCTTTCTTT
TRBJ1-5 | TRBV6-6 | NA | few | CASSRWAGTGEEWPQHF | TGTGCCAGCAGTCGTTGGGCTGGGACGGGGGAAGAGTGGCCCCAGCATTTT
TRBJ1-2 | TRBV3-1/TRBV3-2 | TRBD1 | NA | CASSQGRRDRGQYGYTF | TGTGCCAGCAGCCAGGGTCGGAGGGACAGGGGGCAATATGGCTACACCTTC
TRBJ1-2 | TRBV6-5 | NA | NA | CASSYSGRVYGYTF | TGTGCCAGCAGTTACTCCGGCAGGGTCTATGGCTACACCTTC
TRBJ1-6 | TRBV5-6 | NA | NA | CASSSTGISPLHF | TGTGCCAGCAGCTCTACAGGGATCTCACCCCTCCACTTT
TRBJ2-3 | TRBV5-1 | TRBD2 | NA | CASRGGPSTDTQYF | TGCGCCAGCCGCGGGGGTCCTAGCACAGATACGCAGTATTTT
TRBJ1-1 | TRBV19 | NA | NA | CASTNGVNTEAFF | TGTGCCAGTACTAACGGGGTGAACACTGAAGCTTTCTTT
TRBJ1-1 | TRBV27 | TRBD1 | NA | CASSFQGQLEAFF | TGTGCCAGCAGTTTCCAGGGACAGCTTGAAGCTTTCTTT
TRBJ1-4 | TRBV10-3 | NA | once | CAISESIQDNEKLFF | TGTGCCATCAGTGAGTCGATACAGGATAATGAAAAACTGTTTTTT
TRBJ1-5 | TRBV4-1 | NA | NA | CASSQDLGRPTNQPQHF | TGCGCCAGCAGCCAAGATCTAGGTAGACCGACTAATCAGCCCCAGCATTTT
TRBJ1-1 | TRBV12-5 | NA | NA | CASGLGWTNGGTEAFF | TGTGCTAGTGGTTTGGGCTGGACAAACGGGGGGACTGAAGCTTTCTTT
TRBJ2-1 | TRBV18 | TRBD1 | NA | CASSTGQYNEQFF | TGTGCCAGCTCAACGGGACAGTACAATGAGCAGTTCTTC
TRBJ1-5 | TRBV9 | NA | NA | CASSVGADSNQPQHF | TGTGCCAGCAGCGTAGGGGCCGACAGCAATCAGCCCCAGCATTTT
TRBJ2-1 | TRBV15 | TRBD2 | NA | CATGQRLAGVYNEQFF | TGTGCCACCGGACAGAGGCTAGCGGGAGTTTACAATGAGCAGTTCTTC
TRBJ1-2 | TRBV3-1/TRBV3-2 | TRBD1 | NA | CASSRQGAYGYTF | TGTGCCAGCAGCCGACAGGGGGCTTATGGCTACACCTTC
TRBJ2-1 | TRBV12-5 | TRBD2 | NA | CASGLVPYSGGASNEQFF | TGTGCTAGTGGTTTGGTACCCTATAGCGGGGGGGCGTCCAATGAGCAGTTCTTC
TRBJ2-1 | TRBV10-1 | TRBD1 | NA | CASSVWTGPYNEQFF | TGCGCCAGCAGTGTATGGACAGGACCATACAATGAGCAGTTCTTC
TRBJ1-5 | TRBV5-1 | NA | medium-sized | CASSLAGWTGEPQHF | TGCGCCAGCAGCTTGGCAGGGTGGACGGGGGAGCCCCAGCATTTT
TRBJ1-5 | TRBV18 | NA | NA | CASSPPNNMGNQPQHF | TGTGCCAGCTCACCACCTAACAACATGGGCAATCAGCCCCAGCATTTT
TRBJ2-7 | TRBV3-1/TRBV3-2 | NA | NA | CASTPSPGNHYEQYF | TGTGCCAGCACCCCAAGTCCTGGCAACCACTACGAGCAGTACTTC
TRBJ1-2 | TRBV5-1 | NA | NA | CASSLPGENYGYTF | TGCGCCAGCAGCTTGCCAGGGGAGAACTATGGCTACACCTTC
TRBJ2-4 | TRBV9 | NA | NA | CASSVKARPKLLAKNIQYF | TGTGCCAGCAGCGTCAAGGCTAGACCTAAACTCCTAGCCAAAAACATTCAGTACTTC
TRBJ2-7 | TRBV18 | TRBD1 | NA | CASSPRDRAYEQYF | TGTGCCAGCTCACCAAGGGACAGGGCATACGAGCAGTACTTC
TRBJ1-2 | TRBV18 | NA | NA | CASSPPGLGLGYTF | TGTGCCAGCTCACCACCCGGATTGGGGCTTGGCTACACCTTC
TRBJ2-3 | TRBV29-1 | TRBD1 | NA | CSVQGPVDTQYF | TGCAGCGTACAGGGGCCCGTTGATACGCAGTATTTT
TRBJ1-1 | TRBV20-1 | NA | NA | CSASFDRSTEAFF | TGCAGTGCTAGTTTCGACAGGTCCACTGAAGCTTTCTTT
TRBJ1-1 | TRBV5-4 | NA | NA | CASSGQKGINTEAFF | TGTGCCAGCAGCGGACAAAAGGGGATAAACACTGAAGCTTTCTTT
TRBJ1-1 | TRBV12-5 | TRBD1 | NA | CASGIQGARTEAFF | TGTGCTAGTGGGATACAGGGGGCGCGCACTGAAGCTTTCTTT
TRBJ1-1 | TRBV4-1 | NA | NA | CASSSLGQGNTEAFF | TGCGCCAGCAGCTCCCTGGGCCAGGGGAACACTGAAGCTTTCTTT
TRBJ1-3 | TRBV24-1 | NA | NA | CAPPPGTGNTIYF | TGTGCCCCCCCGCCGGGAACTGGAAACACCATATATTTT
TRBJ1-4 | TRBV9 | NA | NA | CASSVVSGGKLFF | TGTGCCAGCAGCGTAGTTTCAGGAGGAAAACTGTTTTTT
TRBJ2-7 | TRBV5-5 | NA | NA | CASSLDRSSYEQYF | TGTGCCAGCAGCTTGGACAGGAGCTCCTACGAGCAGTACTTC
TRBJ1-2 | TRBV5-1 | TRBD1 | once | CASSLGDRGLSNYGYTF | TGCGCCAGCAGCTTGGGGGACAGGGGGCTCTCTAACTATGGCTACACCTTC
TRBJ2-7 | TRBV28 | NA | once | CASSFFSSLDEQYF | TGTGCCAGCAGTTTTTTTTCGAGTTTGGACGAGCAGTACTTC
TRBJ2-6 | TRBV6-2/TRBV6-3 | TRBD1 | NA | CASSYSTGAGSGANVLTF | TGTGCCAGCAGTTACAGTACAGGGGCTGGCTCTGGGGCCAACGTCCTGACTTTC
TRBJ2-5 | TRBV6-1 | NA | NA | CASSEDLRRETQYF | TGTGCCAGCAGTGAAGACTTGAGGAGAGAGACCCAGTACTTC
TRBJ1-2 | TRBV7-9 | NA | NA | CASSLEGITGYGYTF | TGTGCCAGCAGCTTAGAGGGCATTACGGGGTATGGCTACACCTTC
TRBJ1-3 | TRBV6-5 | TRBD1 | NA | CASTRGVRNGNTIYF | TGTGCCAGCACCAGGGGGGTAAGGAATGGAAACACCATATATTTT
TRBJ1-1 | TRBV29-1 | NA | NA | CSASLRGTEAFF | TGCAGCGCCTCGCTCAGGGGCACTGAAGCTTTCTTT